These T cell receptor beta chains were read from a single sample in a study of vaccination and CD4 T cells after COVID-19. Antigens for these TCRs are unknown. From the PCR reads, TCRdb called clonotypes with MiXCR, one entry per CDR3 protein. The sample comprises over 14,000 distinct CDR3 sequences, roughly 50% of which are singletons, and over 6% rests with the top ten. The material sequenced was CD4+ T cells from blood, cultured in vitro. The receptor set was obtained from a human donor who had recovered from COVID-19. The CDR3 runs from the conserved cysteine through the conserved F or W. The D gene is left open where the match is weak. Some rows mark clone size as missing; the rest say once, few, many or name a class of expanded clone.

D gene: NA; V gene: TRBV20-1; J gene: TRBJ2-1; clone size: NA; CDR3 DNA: TGCAGTCCTTACAAAGGCGGCCGGGCGAGTGAGCAGTTCTTC; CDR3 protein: CSPYKGGRASEQFF
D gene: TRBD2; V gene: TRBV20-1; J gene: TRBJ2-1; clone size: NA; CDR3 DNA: TGCAGTGCTCTCCGGACTAGCTTGGGGAATGAGCAGTTCTTC; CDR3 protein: CSALRTSLGNEQFF
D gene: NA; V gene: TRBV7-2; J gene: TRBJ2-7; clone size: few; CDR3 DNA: TGTGCCAGCAGCCAGGACTTCCACGAGCAGTACTTC; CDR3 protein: CASSQDFHEQYF
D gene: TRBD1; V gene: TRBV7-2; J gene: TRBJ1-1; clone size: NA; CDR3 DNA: TGTGCCAGCAGCTTGGGGGGACAGGGGTACTCTGAAGCTTTCTTT; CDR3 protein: CASSLGGQGYSEAFF
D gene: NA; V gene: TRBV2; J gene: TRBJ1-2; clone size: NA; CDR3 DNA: TGTGCCAGCAGCGTTCGGGCCTCCTCTGGCTACACCTTC; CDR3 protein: CASSVRASSGYTF
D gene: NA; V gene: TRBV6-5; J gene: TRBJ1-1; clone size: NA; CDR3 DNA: TGTGCCAGCAGTTGGCGGTCGAACACTGAAGCTTTCTTT; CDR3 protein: CASSWRSNTEAFF
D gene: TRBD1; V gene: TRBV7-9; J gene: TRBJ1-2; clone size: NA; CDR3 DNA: TGTGCCAGCAGCTTAGAGGGGGCGCGGGGCTACACCTTC; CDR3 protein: CASSLEGARGYTF
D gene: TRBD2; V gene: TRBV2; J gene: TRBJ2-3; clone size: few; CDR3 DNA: TGTGCCAGCAAGGGACTAGTGGGTACAGATACGCAGTATTTT; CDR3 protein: CASKGLVGTDTQYF
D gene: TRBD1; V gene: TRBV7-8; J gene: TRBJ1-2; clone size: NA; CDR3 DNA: TGTGCCAGCAGCTTAAAGACAGGGGGCTATGGCTACACCTTC; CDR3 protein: CASSLKTGGYGYTF
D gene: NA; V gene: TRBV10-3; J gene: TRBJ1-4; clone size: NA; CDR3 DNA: TGTGCCATCAGTGAGAACGTGAATGAAAAACTGTTTTTT; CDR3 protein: CAISENVNEKLFF
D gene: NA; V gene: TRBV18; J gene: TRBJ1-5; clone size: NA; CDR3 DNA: TGTGCCAGCTCATTTGACAACTATCAGCCCCAGCATTTT; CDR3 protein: CASSFDNYQPQHF
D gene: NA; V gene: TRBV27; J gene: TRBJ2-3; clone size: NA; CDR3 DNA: TGTGCCAGCAGTTTTTCGTGGGAACCCGCCCATACGCAGTATTTT; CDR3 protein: CASSFSWEPAHTQYF
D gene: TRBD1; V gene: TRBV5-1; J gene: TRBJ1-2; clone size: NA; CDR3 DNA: TGCGCCAGCCAACCAGGGGGCGGACGGGGTGGCTACACCTTC; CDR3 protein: CASQPGGGRGGYTF
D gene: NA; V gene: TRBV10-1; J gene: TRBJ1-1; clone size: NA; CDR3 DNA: TGCGCCAGCAGTGAGAGCGGGACAAGGGAAGAAGCTTTCTTT; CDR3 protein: CASSESGTREEAFF
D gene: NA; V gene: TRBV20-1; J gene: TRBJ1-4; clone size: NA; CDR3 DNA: TGCAGTGCGCCTGTAGGGGTCCTAAATGAAAAACTGTTTTTT; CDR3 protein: CSAPVGVLNEKLFF
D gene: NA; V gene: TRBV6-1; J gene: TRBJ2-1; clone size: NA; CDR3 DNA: TGTGCCAGCAGTGGGGTGCGGTGGGGTGAGCAGTTCTTC; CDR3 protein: CASSGVRWGEQFF
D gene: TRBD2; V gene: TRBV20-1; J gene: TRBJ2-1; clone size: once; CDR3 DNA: TGCAGTGCTAGAGATCTGGCGGGAGTTATCTCCTACAATGAGCAGTTCTTC; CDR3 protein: CSARDLAGVISYNEQFF
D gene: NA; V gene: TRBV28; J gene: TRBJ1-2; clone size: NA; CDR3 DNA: TGTGCCAGCAGTTTCGGCTCCTCTGGGTCGAACTATGGCTACACCTTC; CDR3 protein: CASSFGSSGSNYGYTF
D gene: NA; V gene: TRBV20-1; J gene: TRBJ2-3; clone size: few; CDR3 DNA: TGCAGTGCTTCCTCACCCGGGACCCCCCCGGGAGATACGCAGTATTTT; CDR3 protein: CSASSPGTPPGDTQYF
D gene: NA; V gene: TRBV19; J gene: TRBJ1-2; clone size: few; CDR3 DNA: TGTGCCAGTAGGACCCGGGGAACCCATGGCTACACCTTC; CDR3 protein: CASRTRGTHGYTF
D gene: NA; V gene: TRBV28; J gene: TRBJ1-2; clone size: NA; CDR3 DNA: TGTGCCAGCAGTTTACAGATTAATACCCTTAGTGGGCCTGGGGGCTATCCCCTCTTC; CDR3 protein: CASSLQINTLSGPGGYPLF
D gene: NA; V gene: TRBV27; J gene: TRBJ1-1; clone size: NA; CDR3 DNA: TGTGCCAGCAGGGGGGACACTGAAGCTTTCTTT; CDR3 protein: CASRGDTEAFF
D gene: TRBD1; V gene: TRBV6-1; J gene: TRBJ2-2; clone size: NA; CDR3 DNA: TGTGCCAGCAGTGGCGGACAGGGGGCTACCGGGGAGCTGTTTTTT; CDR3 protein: CASSGGQGATGELFF
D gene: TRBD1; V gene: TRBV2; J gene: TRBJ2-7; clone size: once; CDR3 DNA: TGTGCCAGCAGTGAACAGGGGACAGACTACGAGCAGTACTTC; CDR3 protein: CASSEQGTDYEQYF
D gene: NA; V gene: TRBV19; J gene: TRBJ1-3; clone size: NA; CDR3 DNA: TGTGCCAGTAGTACCGACAACTCTGGAAACACCATATATTTT; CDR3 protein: CASSTDNSGNTIYF
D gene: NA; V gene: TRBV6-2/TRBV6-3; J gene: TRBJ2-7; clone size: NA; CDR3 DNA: TGTGCCAGCAGTTACGGGTCTAGCGCAACCTACGAGCAGTACTTC; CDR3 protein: CASSYGSSATYEQYF
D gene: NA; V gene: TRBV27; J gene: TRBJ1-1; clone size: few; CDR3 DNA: TGTGCCACCGTCAACCGACAGACAGGTTGGGGCACTGAAGCTTTCTTT; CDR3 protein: CATVNRQTGWGTEAFF
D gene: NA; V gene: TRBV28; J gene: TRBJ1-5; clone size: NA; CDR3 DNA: TGTGCCAGCAACCCTAACCCTCAGATTAATCAGCCCCAGCATTTT; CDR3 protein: CASNPNPQINQPQHF
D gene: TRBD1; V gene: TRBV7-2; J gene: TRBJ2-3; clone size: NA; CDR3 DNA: TGTGCCAGCAGCCGTTCGGGACAGGTCGCAGATACGCAGTATTTT; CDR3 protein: CASSRSGQVADTQYF
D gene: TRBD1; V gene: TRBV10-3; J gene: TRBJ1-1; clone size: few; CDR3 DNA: TGTGCCAGCGGACAGGGCAGGGCTTTCTTT; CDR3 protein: CASGQGRAFF
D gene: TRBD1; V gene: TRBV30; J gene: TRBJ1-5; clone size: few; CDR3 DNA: TGTGCCTGGAGTATCGGACAGGGCAATCAGCCCCAGCATTTT; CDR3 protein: CAWSIGQGNQPQHF
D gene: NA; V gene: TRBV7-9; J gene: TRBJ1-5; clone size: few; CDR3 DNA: TGTGCCACCCAGGGGACGGATCAGCCCCAGCATTTT; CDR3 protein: CATQGTDQPQHF
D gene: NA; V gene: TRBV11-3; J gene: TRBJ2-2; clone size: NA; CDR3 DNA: TGTGCCAGCAGCTTTAGGGGACCGAACACCGGGGAGCTGTTTTTT; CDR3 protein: CASSFRGPNTGELFF
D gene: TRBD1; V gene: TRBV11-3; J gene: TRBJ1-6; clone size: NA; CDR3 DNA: TGTGCCAGCAGATACAGGGGTTCACCCCTCCACTTT; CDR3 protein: CASRYRGSPLHF
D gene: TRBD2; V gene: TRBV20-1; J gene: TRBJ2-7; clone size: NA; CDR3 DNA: TGCAGTGCTAGAGATTACGGGAGGGCCCAGGGAGAGCAGTACTTC; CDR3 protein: CSARDYGRAQGEQYF
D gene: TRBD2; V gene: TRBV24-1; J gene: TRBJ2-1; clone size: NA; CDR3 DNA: TGTGCCACCAGTGAACCCGGGACTAGCGGGAGGGCGGGAAATGAGCAGTTCTTC; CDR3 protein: CATSEPGTSGRAGNEQFF
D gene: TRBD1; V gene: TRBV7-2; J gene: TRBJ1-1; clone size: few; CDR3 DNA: TGTGCCAGCAGACGGGACAGGGGGACATACACTGAAGCTTTCTTT; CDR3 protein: CASRRDRGTYTEAFF
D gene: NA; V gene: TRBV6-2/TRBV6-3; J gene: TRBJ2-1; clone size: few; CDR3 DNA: TGTGCCAGCAGGAGAACGGGACAATACAATGAGCAGTTCTTC; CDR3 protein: CASRRTGQYNEQFF
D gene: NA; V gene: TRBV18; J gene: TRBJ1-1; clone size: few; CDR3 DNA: TGTGCCAGCAGCTTAGTGGGGGGGAACACTGAAGCTTTCTTT; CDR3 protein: CASSLVGGNTEAFF
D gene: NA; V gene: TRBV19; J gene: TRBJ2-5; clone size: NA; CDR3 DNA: TGTGCCAGTAGTCCCTCGGGGAATCCAGAGACCCAGTACTTC; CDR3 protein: CASSPSGNPETQYF
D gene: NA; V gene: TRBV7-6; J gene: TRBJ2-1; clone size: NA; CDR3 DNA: TGTGCCAGCAGCCCCCGGGGGGCGGGAAGCTTCCTCAATGAGCAGTTCTTC; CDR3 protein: CASSPRGAGSFLNEQFF
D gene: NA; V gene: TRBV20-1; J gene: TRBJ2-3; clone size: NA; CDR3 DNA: TGCAGTGCTAGAGGATTAGGGACTGACACAGATACGCAGTATTTT; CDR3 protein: CSARGLGTDTDTQYF
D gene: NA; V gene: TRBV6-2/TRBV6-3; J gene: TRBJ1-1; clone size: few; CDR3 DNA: TGTGCCAGCGGAAACACTGAAGCTTTCTTT; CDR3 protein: CASGNTEAFF
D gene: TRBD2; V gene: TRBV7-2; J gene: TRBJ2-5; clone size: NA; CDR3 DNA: TGTGCCAGCAGCCCTCGGACTAGCGGGAGTGGAGAGACCCAGTACTTC; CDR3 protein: CASSPRTSGSGETQYF
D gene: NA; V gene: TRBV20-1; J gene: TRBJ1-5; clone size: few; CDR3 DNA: TGCAGTGCTAGAGCGACGGGGGGCCAGCCCCAGCATTTT; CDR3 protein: CSARATGGQPQHF
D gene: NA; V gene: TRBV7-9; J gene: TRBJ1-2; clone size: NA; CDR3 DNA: TGTGCCAGCAGCCCGGTTGTGGGTTGGAGGGCTAACTATGGCTACACCTTC; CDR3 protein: CASSPVVGWRANYGYTF
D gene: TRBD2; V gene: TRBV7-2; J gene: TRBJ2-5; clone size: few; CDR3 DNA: TGTGCCAGCAGCCGGGAGACTAGCGGGAAAGAGACCCAGTACTTC; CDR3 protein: CASSRETSGKETQYF
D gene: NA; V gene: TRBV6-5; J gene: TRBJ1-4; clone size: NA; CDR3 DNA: TGTGCCAGCAGTTACTCGGCGAGGATCGCAACTAATGAAAAACTGTTTTTT; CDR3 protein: CASSYSARIATNEKLFF
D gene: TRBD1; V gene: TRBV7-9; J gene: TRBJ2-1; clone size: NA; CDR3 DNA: TGTGCCAGCAGCCCCGGGACAGGGGGGTCCTACAATGAGCAGTTCTTC; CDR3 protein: CASSPGTGGSYNEQFF
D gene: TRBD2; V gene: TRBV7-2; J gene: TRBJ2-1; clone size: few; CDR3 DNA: TGTGCCAGCAGCTCTGGGGGGGGTTATGAGCAGTTCTTC; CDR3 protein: CASSSGGGYEQFF
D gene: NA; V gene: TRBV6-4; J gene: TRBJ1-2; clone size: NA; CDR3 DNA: TGTGCCAGCAGTGCCTTCCCCACCCCCTCTGGTTTATCTAATGGCTACACCTTC; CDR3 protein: CASSAFPTPSGLSNGYTF
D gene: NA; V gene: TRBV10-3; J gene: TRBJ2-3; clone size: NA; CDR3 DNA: TGTGCCAACTCTCCCGGGACTGAAGCAGATACGCAGTATTTT; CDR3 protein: CANSPGTEADTQYF